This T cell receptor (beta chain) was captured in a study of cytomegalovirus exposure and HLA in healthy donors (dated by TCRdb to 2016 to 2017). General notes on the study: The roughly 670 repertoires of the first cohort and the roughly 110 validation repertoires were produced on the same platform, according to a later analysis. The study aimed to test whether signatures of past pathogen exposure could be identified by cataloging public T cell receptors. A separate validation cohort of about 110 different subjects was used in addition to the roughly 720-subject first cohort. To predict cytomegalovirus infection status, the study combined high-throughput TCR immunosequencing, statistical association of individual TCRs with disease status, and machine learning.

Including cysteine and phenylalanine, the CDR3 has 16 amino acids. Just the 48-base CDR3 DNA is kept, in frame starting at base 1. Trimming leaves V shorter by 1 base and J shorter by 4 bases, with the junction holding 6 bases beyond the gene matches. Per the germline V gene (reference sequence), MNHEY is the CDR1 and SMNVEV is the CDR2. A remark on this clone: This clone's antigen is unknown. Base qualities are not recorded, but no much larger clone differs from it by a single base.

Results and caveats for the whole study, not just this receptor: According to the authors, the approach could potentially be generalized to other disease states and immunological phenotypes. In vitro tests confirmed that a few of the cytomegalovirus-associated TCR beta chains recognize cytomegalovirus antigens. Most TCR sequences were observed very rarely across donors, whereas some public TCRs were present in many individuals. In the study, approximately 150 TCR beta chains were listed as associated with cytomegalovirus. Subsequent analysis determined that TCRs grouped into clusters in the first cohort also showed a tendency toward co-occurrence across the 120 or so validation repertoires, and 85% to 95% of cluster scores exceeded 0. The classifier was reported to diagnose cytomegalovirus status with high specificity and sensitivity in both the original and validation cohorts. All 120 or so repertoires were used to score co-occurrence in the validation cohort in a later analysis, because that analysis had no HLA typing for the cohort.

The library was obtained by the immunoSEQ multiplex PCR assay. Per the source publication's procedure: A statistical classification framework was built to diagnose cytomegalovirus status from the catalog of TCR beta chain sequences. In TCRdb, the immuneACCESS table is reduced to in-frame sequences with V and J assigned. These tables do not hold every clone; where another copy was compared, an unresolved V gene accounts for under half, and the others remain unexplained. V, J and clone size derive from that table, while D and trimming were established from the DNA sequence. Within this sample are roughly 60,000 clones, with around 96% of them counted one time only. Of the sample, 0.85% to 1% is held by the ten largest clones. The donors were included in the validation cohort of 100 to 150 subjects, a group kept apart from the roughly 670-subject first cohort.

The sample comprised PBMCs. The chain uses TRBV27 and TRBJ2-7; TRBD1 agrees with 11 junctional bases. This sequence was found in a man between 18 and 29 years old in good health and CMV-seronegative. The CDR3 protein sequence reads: CASSLFGTGGRYEQYF. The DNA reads TGTGCCAGCAGTTTATTCGGGACAGGGGGTAGGTACGAGCAGTACTTC.